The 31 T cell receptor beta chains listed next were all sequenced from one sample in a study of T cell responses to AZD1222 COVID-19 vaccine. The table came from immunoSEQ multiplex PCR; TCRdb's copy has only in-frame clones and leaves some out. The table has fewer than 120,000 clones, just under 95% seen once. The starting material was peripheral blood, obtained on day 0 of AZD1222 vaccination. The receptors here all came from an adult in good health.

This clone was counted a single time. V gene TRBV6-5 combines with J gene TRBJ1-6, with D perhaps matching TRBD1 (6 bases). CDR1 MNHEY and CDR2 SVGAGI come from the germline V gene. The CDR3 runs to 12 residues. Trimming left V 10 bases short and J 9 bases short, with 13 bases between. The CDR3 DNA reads TGTGCCATAAGGGGGGGAGGTTCACCCCTCCACTTT. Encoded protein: CAIRGGGSPLHF.

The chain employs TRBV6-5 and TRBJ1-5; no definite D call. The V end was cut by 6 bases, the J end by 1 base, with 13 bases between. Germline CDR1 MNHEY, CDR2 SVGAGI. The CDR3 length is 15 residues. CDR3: CASSPGEWSNQPQHF. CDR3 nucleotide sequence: TGTGCCAGCAGCCCGGGAGAGTGGAGCAATCAGCCCCAGCATTTT.

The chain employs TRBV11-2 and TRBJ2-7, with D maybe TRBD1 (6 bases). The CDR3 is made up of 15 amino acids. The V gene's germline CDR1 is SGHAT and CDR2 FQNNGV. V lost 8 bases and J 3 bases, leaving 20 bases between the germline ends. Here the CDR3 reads CASALGAGDLYEQYF. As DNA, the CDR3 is TGTGCCAGCGCCTTGGGGGCCGGTGACCTCTACGAGCAGTACTTC.

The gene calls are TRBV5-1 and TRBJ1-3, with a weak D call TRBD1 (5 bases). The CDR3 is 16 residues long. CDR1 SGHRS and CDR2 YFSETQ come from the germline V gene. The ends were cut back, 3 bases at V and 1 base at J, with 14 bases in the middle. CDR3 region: CASSSLETASGNTIYF. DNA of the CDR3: TGCGCCAGCAGCTCGCTAGAGACAGCTTCTGGAAACACCATATATTTT.

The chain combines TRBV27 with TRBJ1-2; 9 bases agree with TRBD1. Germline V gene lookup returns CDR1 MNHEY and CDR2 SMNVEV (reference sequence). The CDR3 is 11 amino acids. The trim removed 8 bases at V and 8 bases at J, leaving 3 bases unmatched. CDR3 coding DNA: TGTGCCAGCGGACAGGGGAGAGGCTACACCTTC. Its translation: CASGQGRGYTF.

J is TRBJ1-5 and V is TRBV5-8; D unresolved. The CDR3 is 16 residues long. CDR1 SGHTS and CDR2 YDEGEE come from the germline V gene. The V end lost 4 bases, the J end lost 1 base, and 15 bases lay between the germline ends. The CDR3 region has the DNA TGTGCCAGCAGCCGGGGTCGAGAACGGAGCAATCAGCCCCAGCATTTT. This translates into CASSRGRERSNQPQHF.

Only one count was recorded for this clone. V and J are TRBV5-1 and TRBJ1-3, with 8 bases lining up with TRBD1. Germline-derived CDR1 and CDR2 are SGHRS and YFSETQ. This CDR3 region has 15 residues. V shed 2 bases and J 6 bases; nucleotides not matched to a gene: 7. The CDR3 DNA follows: TGCGCCAGCAGCTTTACGGACAGGGAGGTAAACACCATATATTTT. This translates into CASSFTDREVNTIYF.

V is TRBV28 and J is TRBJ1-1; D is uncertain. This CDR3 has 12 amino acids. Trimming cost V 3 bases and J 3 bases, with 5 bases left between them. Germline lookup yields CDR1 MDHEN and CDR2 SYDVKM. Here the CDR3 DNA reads TGTGCCAGCAGTTTCATGTACACTGAAGCTTTCTTT. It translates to CASSFMYTEAFF.

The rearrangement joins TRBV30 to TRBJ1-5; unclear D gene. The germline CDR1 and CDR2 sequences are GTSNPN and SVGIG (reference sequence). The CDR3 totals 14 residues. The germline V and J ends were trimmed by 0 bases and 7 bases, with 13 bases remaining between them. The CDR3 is CAWSVGRKEQPQHF. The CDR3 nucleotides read TGTGCCTGGAGTGTAGGAAGGAAGGAACAGCCCCAGCATTTT.

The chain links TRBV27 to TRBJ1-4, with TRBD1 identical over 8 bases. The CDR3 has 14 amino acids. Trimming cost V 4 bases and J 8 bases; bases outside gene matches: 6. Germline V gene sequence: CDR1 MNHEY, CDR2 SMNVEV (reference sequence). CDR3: CASSWTGTREKLFF. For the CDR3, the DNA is TGTGCCAGCAGTTGGACAGGGACCCGCGAAAAACTGTTTTTT.

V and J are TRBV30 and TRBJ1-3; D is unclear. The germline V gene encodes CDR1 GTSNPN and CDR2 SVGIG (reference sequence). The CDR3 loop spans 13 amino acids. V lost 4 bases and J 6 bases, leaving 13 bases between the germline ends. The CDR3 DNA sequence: TGTGCCTGGAACTTGGGCGCAGAAAACACCATATATTTT. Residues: CAWNLGAENTIYF.

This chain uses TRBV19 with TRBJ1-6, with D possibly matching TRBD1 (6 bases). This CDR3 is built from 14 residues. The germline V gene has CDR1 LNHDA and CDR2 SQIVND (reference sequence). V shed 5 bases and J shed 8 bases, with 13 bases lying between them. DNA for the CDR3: TGTGCCAGTAGTCCTCAACAGGGTTATTCACCCCTCCACTTT. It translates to CASSPQQGYSPLHF.

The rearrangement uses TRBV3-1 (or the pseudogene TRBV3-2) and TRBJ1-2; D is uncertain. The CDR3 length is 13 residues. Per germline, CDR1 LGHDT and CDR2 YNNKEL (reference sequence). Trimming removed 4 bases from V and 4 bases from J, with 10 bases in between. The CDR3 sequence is CASSPRRSYGYTF. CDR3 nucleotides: TGTGCCAGCAGCCCGAGACGGTCCTATGGCTACACCTTC.

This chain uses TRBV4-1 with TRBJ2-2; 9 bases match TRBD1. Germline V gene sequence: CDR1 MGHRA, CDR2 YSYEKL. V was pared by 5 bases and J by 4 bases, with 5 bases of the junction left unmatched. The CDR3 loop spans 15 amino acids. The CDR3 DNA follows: TGCGCCAGCAGCGAATCACAGGGGGCCACCGGGGAGCTGTTTTTT. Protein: CASSESQGATGELFF.

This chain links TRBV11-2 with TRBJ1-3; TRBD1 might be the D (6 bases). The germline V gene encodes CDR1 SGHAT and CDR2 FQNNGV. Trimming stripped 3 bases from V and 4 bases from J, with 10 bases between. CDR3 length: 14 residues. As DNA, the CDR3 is TGTGCCAGCAGCTTCGGGGGCGCGGGAAACACCATATATTTT. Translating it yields CASSFGGAGNTIYF.

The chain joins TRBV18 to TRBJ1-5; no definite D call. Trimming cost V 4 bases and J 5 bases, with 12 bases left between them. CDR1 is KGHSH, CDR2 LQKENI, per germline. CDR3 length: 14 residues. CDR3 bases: TGTGCCAGCTCACGAGGAAGGGAAGATCAGCCCCAGCATTTT. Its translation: CASSRGREDQPQHF.

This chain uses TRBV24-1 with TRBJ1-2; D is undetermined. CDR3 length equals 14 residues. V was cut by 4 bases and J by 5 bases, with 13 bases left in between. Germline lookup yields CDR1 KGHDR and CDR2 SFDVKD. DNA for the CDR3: TGTGCCACCAGTGACCCTGGGAGTGTTTATGGCTACACCTTC. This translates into CATSDPGSVYGYTF.

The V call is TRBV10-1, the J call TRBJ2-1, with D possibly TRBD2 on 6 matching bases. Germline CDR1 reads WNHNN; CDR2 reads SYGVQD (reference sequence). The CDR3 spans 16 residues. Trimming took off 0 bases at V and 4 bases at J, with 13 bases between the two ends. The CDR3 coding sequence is TGCGCCAGCAGTGAGTCGAAGCTAGCGCCTTACAATGAGCAGTTCTTC. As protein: CASSESKLAPYNEQFF.

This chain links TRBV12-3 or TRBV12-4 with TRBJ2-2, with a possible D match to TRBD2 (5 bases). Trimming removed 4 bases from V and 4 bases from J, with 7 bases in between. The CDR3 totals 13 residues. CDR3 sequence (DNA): TGTGCCAGCAGTTCGGACTTCACCGGGGAGCTGTTTTTT. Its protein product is CASSSDFTGELFF.

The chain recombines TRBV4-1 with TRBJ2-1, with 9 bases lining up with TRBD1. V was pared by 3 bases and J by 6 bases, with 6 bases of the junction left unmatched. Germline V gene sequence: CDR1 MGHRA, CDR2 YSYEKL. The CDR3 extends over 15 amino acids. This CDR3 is CASSQGQGRFNEQFF. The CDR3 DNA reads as TGCGCCAGCAGCCAGGGACAGGGTCGTTTCAATGAGCAGTTCTTC.

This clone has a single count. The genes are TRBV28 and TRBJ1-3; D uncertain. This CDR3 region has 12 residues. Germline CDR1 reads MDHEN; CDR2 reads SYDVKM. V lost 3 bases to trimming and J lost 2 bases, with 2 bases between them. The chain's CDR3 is CASSFAGNTIYF. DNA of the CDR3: TGTGCCAGCAGTTTTGCTGGAAACACCATATATTTT.

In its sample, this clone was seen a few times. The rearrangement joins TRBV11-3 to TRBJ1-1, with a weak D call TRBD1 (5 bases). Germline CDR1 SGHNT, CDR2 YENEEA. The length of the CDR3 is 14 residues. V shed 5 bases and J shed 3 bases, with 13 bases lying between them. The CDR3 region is CASSPSAGYTEAFF. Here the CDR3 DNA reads TGTGCCAGCAGCCCCTCGGCAGGGTACACTGAAGCTTTCTTT.

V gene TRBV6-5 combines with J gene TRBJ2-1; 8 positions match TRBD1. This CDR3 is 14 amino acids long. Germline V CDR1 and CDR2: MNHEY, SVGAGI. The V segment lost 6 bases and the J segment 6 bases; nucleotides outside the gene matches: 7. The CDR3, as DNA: TGTGCCAGCAGGAGGACAGGGACGGTCAATGAGCAGTTCTTC. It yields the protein CASRRTGTVNEQFF.

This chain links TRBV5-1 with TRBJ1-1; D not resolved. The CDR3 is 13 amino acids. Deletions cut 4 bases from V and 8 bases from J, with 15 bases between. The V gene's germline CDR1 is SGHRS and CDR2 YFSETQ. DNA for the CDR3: TGCGCCAGCAGCGCACGACAAAGCCTAGAAGCTTTCTTT. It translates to CASSARQSLEAFF. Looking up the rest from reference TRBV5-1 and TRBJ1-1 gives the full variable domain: KAGVTQTPRYLIKTRGQQVTLSCSPISGHRSVSWYQQTPGQGLQFLFEYFSETQRNKGNFPGRFSGRQFSNSRSEMNVSTLELGDSALYLCASSARQSLEAFFGQGTRLTVV.

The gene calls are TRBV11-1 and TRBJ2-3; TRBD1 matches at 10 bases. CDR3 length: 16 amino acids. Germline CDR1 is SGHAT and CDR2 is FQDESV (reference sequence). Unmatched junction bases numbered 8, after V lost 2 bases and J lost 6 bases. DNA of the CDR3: TGTGCCAGCAGCTTACCCGACAGGGGGCTTTGGGATACGCAGTATTTT. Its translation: CASSLPDRGLWDTQYF.

DNA of the CDR3: TGTGCCAGCAGCTTAGAGGGACGGAACACTGAAGCTTTCTTT. Protein sequence: CASSLEGRNTEAFF. The chain links TRBV7-3 to TRBJ1-1, with D maybe TRBD1 (5 bases). The germline V gene has CDR1 SGHTA and CDR2 FQGTGA. The CDR3 spans 14 residues. The V end was cut by 2 bases, the J end by 1 base, with 8 bases between.

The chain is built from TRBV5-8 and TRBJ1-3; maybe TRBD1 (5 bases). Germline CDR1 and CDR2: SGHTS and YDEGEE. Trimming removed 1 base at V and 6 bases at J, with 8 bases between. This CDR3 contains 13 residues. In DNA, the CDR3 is TGTGCCAGCAGCTTGCCGGGGGAAAACACCATATATTTT. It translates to CASSLPGENTIYF.

The CDR3 loop is CASSQVVTGFQQYF. The CDR3, as DNA: TGCGCCAGCAGCCAAGTTGTTACAGGGTTTCAGCAGTACTTC. The chain uses TRBV4-1 and TRBJ2-7, with D possibly matching TRBD1 (6 bases). The V gene's germline CDR1 is MGHRA and CDR2 YSYEKL. V was pared by 1 base and J by 8 bases, with 15 bases between. This CDR3 has 14 amino acids.

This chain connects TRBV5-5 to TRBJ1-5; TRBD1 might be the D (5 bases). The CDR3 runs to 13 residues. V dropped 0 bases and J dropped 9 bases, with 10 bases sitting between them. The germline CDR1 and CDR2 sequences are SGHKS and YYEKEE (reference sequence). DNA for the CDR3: TGTGCCAGCAGCTTGGTTGCAGGGCGGCCCCAGCATTTT. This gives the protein CASSLVAGRPQHF.

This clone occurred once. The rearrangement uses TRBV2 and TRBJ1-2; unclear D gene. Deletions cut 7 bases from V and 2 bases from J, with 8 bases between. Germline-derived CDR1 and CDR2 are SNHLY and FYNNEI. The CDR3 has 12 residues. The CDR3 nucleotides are TGTGCCAGCATCGGGGAGAACTATGGCTACACCTTC. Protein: CASIGENYGYTF.

The CDR3 region is CASSLARTDTDTQYF. DNA of the CDR3: TGCGCCAGCAGCTTGGCCCGGACAGACACAGATACGCAGTATTTT. The rearrangement uses TRBV5-1 and TRBJ2-3, with TRBD1 as a possible D gene (6 bases). V was pared by 0 bases and J by 2 bases, with 10 bases between. CDR3 length: 15 residues. Germline V gene sequence: CDR1 SGHRS, CDR2 YFSETQ.